This record concerns one T cell receptor (beta chain) sequence. This specimen comes from a study of Graves' ophthalmopathy and Graves' hyperthyroidism. The TCR beta CDR3 regions underwent amplification from RNA transcripts. The first round was an RT-PCR with HTBI primers, and the second round was a multiplex PCR. Each CDR3 protein gets one entry after TCRdb re-called the multiplex PCR reads with MiXCR. The repertoire has 650,000 to 900,000 distinct CDR3 sequences, roughly two fifths of them found once; the top ten carry 40% to 45%. CDR3 length: 15 amino acids. The germline V gene has CDR1 SGHRS and CDR2 YFSETQ. Trimming shortened V by 4 bases and J by 4 bases, and 18 bases separated the two germline ends.

This TCR came from an adult man with Graves' ophthalmopathy. V usage is TRBV5-1 and J usage is TRBJ2-7, with D possibly called TRBD1 or TRBD2 (7 bases each). Sequenced material: peripheral blood. CDR3 loop: CASSPLGGGRYEQYF. In nucleotides, the CDR3 is TGCGCCAGCAGCCCCCTGGGAGGGGGCCGGTACGAGCAGTACTTC.